A single sample is the source of the 15 T cell receptor beta chains below, sequenced in a study of beta chain features in type 1 diabetes. These TCRs' antigens remain unknown. Expressed TCRB transcripts were sequenced after all isolated RNA was converted to cDNA. TCRdb's copy holds only in-frame clones and misses some; the assay was immunoSEQ multiplex PCR. The table has 200,000 to 300,000 clones, approximately 15% seen once; the top ten hold just under 0.02%. Study-wide results and limits: Moderately but significantly shorter TCRB CDR3s were found in Type 1 diabetes patients in all four CD4+ subsets.

Sequencing input: naive CD4+ T cells from blood. The receptors here all came from a man aged 25-45 years with type 1 diabetes.

This clone has a handful of counts. The chain joins TRBV18 to TRBJ1-2, with a possible D match to TRBD1 (6 bases). The length of the CDR3 is 13 residues. From germline, CDR1 is KGHSH and CDR2 LQKENI. With 0 bases removed from V and 7 bases from J, the gap between germline ends came to 9 bases. The CDR3 DNA is TGTGCCAGCTCACCACCGGCCAGGGGTGGCTACACCTTC. Its translation: CASSPPARGGYTF.

This clone has more than one count but fewer than ten. The V and J genes are TRBV30 and TRBJ1-1; 12 nucleotides line up with TRBD1. After removal of 4 bases from V and 2 bases from J, the junction contained 5 bases not matched to a gene. The CDR3 consists of 15 residues. Germline V gives CDR1 GTSNPN, CDR2 SVGIG (reference sequence). The CDR3 DNA sequence: TGTGCCTGGAAAGGGGACAGGGGGCCAAACACTGAAGCTTTCTTT. This translates into CAWKGDRGPNTEAFF.

The V and J genes are TRBV19 and TRBJ1-1; 10 bases line up with TRBD1. The CDR3 sequence is 15 residues long. Germline V gene lookup returns CDR1 LNHDA and CDR2 SQIVND (reference sequence). V lost 3 bases to trimming and J lost 5 bases; unmatched junction nucleotides: 6. CDR3 sequence (DNA): TGTGCCAGTAGTATGGGACAGGGGTGGGGGACTGAAGCTTTCTTT. Protein sequence: CASSMGQGWGTEAFF.

This clone turned up a few times. This chain links TRBV6-5 with TRBJ2-7; perhaps TRBD1 as D (6 bases). V lost 5 bases and J 2 bases, leaving 13 bases between the germline ends. Germline values: CDR1 MNHEY, CDR2 SVGAGI. This CDR3 has 14 amino acids. DNA of the CDR3: TGTGCCAGCAGTCAGGACAGCGGCGCCTACGAGCAGTACTTC. Its protein is CASSQDSGAYEQYF.

This clone has a handful of counts. DNA for the CDR3: TGTGCCTGGAGTGCGCCGGGACTAGGCCTCTACGAGCAGTACTTC. Translating gives CAWSAPGLGLYEQYF. This sequence joins TRBV30 and TRBJ2-7; 8 bases match TRBD2. Unmatched junction bases numbered 8, after V lost 1 base and J lost 3 bases. In germline, CDR1 is GTSNPN, CDR2 SVGIG (reference sequence). This CDR3 region has 15 residues.

This clone was counted a single time. In nucleotides, the CDR3 is TGTGCCAGCAGCTTAGGGTCCGGGAGGGCCACCGATGAGCAGTTCTTC. It specifies CASSLGSGRATDEQFF. The chain joins TRBV7-9 to TRBJ2-1; TRBD2 matches 8 bases. The V and J ends lost 1 base and 8 bases, in that order; junction bases with no gene match: 10. The CDR3 contains 16 residues. Germline lookup yields CDR1 SEHNR and CDR2 FQNEAQ (reference sequence).

This clone was seen at least ten times. The same CDR3 arises from other DNA sequences in this sample as well. The genes are TRBV30 and TRBJ2-5; D not resolved. Trimming shortened V by 0 bases and J by 2 bases, and 4 bases separated the two germline ends. This CDR3 has 12 amino acids. Germline-derived CDR1 and CDR2 are GTSNPN and SVGIG (reference sequence). The CDR3 loop is CAWSVQQETQYF. The CDR3 nucleotides are TGTGCCTGGAGTGTACAGCAAGAGACCCAGTACTTC.

In this sample, this clone turned up a few times. In the same sample, other DNA sequences code for this CDR3. The gene calls are TRBV7-9 and TRBJ1-5; 9 positions match TRBD1. Germline V CDR1 and CDR2: SEHNR, FQNEAQ (reference sequence). This CDR3 has 16 amino acids. Trimming cost V 3 bases and J 3 bases; bases outside gene matches: 6. This chain's CDR3 is CASSLGTGTPNQPQHF. CDR3 sequence (DNA): TGTGCCAGCAGCTTGGGGACAGGGACCCCCAATCAGCCCCAGCATTTT.

The V gene is TRBV7-9, the J gene TRBJ2-1, with a weak D call TRBD1 (6 bases). V lost 5 bases and J 0 bases, leaving 23 bases between the germline ends. This CDR3 spans 19 amino acids. Germline-derived CDR1 and CDR2 are SEHNR and FQNEAQ (reference sequence). In DNA form, the CDR3 reads TGTGCCAGCAGCCCCGAGGCCGCGACAGGCCGGAGCTCCTACAATGAGCAGTTCTTC. Encoded protein: CASSPEAATGRSSYNEQFF.

This chain joins TRBV7-2 and TRBJ2-7; possibly TRBD2 for D (6 bases). Between the trimmed V and J ends, which lost 3 bases and 4 bases, there was a span of 10 bases. Germline V CDR1 and CDR2: SGHTA, FQGNSA. The CDR3 is 13 amino acids. CDR3 sequence: CASSLGLQYEQYF. CDR3 sequence (DNA): TGTGCCAGCAGCTTGGGACTGCAATACGAGCAGTACTTC.

The rearrangement joins TRBV27 to TRBJ1-5, with D uncertain. Germline assignment: CDR1 MNHEY and CDR2 SMNVEV (reference sequence). The CDR3 has 14 residues. V was pared by 4 bases and J by 3 bases, with 10 bases between. CDR3 sequence reads: CASSSTVNNQPQHF. DNA for the CDR3: TGTGCCAGCAGTTCTACAGTAAACAATCAGCCCCAGCATTTT.

CDR3 sequence (DNA): TGTGCCAGTACCCTAGGCGGGAGAAACAATCAGCCCCAGCATTTT. This translates into CASTLGGRNNQPQHF. The genes are TRBV19 and TRBJ1-5; D call uncertain. Germline V gene data show CDR1 as LNHDA and CDR2 as SQIVND (reference sequence). This CDR3 is built from 15 residues. The ends were cut back, 7 bases at V and 3 bases at J, with 16 bases in the middle.

Here the CDR3 reads CASSLVLGTGAQETQYF. Written as DNA, the CDR3 is TGTGCCAGCAGCTTAGTATTGGGGACAGGGGCCCAAGAGACCCAGTACTTC. This chain joins TRBV7-2 and TRBJ2-5, with 10 bases that match TRBD1. This CDR3 has 17 residues. Germline V gene sequence: CDR1 SGHTA, CDR2 FQGNSA. With V trimmed by 1 base and J by 1 base, 6 bases remained unmatched.

This clone was recorded a few times. This sequence joins TRBV4-2 and TRBJ1-5, with D tentatively TRBD1 (6 bases). This CDR3 spans 16 amino acids. Germline V gives CDR1 LGHNA, CDR2 YNFKEQ. V was cut by 0 bases and J by 5 bases, with 14 bases left in between. The CDR3, as DNA: TGTGCCAGCAGCCAAGAAGGGGGAAGGATCGATCAGCCCCAGCATTTT. Translating it yields CASSQEGGRIDQPQHF.

The chain employs TRBV7-8 and TRBJ2-3; D gene ambiguous. Per the germline V gene, CDR1 is SGHVS and CDR2 is FQNEAQ. There are 16 residues in the CDR3. With 5 bases removed from V and 4 bases from J, the gap between germline ends came to 19 bases. As DNA, the CDR3 is TGTGCCAGCAGCCCCATAGCATTCGGTGCAGCAGATACGCAGTATTTT. It encodes CASSPIAFGAADTQYF.